This TCR beta chain was retrieved from a study of T-cell reconstitution after alpha-beta-depleted transplantation in children. CDR1 is MNHEY, CDR2 SVGEGT, per germline. This CDR3 is 16 amino acids long. Unmatched junction bases numbered 8, after V lost 2 bases and J lost 5 bases. The table lists this clonotype with a few counts. Its matching antigen is unknown. A TCRbeta library incorporating unique molecular identifiers was prepared. TCRdb independently ran MiXCR on the PCR reads; one entry per CDR3 protein. The sample has 550,000 to 600,000 distinct CDR3 sequences; more than 20% are singletons. Points from the study as a whole: The origin of alpha-beta T cells about two months after transplant was reportedly several hundred expanded graft clones. T-cell counts and diversity were attributed mostly to newly produced T cells one year after transplant.

The starting material was PBMCs, mostly from graft donor cells, obtained 360 days after TCRalphabeta/CD19-depleted stem cell transplant. The chain combines TRBV6-2 or TRBV6-3 with TRBJ2-3, with TRBD2 matching 9 bases. The clonotype comes from a boy less than two years old who had a stem cell transplant for acute myeloid leukemia, so the T cells may come from the graft donor. In DNA, the CDR3 is TGTGCCAGCAGTTACGAAGGCGGGGGGGCTGGAGATACGCAGTATTTT. Its protein product is CASSYEGGGAGDTQYF.